The rows below give T cell receptor beta chains drawn from one sample of a study of T cell changes during pregnancy in multiple sclerosis. The assay was immunoSEQ multiplex PCR, and TCRdb's table has in-frame clones only and misses some. The profile shows tens of thousands of clones, about nine tenths of them singletons. Source: peripheral blood, taken in the second trimester of pregnancy. These receptors came from a female donor with multiple sclerosis, enrolled in a pregnancy study. Each CDR3 is given with its conserved first and last residue. Fields, in order: V gene, CDR3 protein.

TRBV19 CASSIVRGNYGYTF
TRBV5-1 CASSQRQEPGTEAFF
TRBV7-2 CASSLIADTEAFF
TRBV18 CASSPLARTYNEQFF
TRBV5-6 CASSLLGISATDTQYF
TRBV11-3 CASSPREGVNTEAFF
TRBV7-3 CASSFNRQVNTEAFF
TRBV9 CASSRTDSGSRNEQYF
TRBV7-9 CASSDDRENSPLHF
TRBV29-1 CSVVGAGANVLTF
TRBV11-2 CASSLGRGADTEAFF
TRBV7-9 CASSGQAYEQYF
TRBV29-1 CSVVVLAGVETQYF
TRBV5-4 CASSLGLAKNIQYF
TRBV4-3 CASSPQGFTEAFF
TRBV19 CASSIDLASGANVLTF
TRBV19 CASSETGTSGNTIYF
TRBV6-1 CASSEYSAGVGYGYTF